What follows is one TCR beta chain and its context. Its specificity is not known. These data come from a study of shared clonotypes between healthy human individuals. Trimming took 0 bases from V and 5 from J, leaving 13 bases between them. The CDR3 extends over 15 amino acids. CDR1 MNHEY and CDR2 SVGAGI come from the germline V gene. Sequencing used immunoSEQ multiplex PCR; TCRdb keeps in-frame clones, though not all of them. The sample records approximately 2.4 million clones, approximately 94% being singletons. Broader study findings: Clonotypes which were not shared had lower generation probabilities than clonotypes that all four donors shared.

The sample was naive CD4+ T cells sorted from blood. Described subset: CD45RA+ positively selected. V is TRBV6-5 and J is TRBJ2-5; either TRBD1 or TRBD2 may fit D (6 bases each). This TCR was sampled from a young man in good health. CDR3 sequence (DNA): TGTGCCAGCAGTTACTCCACCACAGGGAGGGAGACCCAGTACTTC. Translated, it gives CASSYSTTGRETQYF.